The sample holds one count of the clone carrying this TCR beta chain. Its antigen is not known. One base away lies a much larger clone, so this may be a sequencing read error. Sample treatment: roughly 10-day PBMC culture with coronavirus spike peptide pools or control peptides (ViraFEST assay). An Oncomine TCR Beta short-read assay was used to sequence the DNA from cultured CD4+ T cells. Via MiXCR, TCRdb re-called the PCR reads, giving one row per CDR3 protein. This sample has over 15,000 distinct CDR3 sequences; roughly 73% occur once, and the top ten carry approximately 4.2%. This sample stems from a study of vaccination and CD4 T cells after COVID-19. Germline values: CDR1 KGHSH, CDR2 LQKENI. The CDR3 extends over 12 amino acids.

Material for sequencing was CD4+ T cells from blood, cultured in vitro. The clonotype was recovered from a human donor who had recovered from COVID-19. V usage is TRBV18 and J usage is TRBJ2-7; unclear D gene. The CDR3 sequence is CTSSPSSYEQYF. The DNA of the CDR3 is TGTACCAGCTCACCAAGCTCCTACGAGCAGTACTTC.